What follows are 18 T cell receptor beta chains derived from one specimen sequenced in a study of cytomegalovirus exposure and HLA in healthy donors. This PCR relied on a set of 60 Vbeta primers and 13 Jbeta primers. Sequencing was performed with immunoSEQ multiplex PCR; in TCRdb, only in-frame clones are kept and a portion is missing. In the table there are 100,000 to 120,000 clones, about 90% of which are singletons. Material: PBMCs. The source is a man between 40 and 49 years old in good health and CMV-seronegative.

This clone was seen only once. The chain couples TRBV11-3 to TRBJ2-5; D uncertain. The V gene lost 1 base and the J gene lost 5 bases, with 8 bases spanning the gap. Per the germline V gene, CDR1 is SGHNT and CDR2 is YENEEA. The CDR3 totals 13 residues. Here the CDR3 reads CASSLAGGETQYF. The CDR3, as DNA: TGTGCCAGCAGCTTAGCAGGTGGTGAGACCCAGTACTTC.

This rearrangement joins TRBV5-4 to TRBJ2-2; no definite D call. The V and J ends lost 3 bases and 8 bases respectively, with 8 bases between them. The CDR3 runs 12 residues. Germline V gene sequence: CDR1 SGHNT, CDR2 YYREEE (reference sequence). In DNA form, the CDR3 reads TGTGCCAGCAGCTCTCTTTTGGGGGAGCTGTTTTTT. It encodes CASSSLLGELFF. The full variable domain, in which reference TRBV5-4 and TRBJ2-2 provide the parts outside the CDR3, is ETGVTQSPTHLIKTRGQQVTLRCSSQSGHNTVSWYQQALGQGPQFIFQYYREEENGRGNFPPRFSGLQFPNYSSELNVNALELDDSALYLCASSSLLGELFFGEGSRLTVL.

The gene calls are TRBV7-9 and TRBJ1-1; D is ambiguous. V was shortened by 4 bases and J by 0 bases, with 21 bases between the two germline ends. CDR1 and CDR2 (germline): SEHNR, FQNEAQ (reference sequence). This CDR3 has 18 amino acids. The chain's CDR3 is CASSSKADFMSVNTEAFF. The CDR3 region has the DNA TGTGCCAGCAGCTCAAAAGCGGACTTTATGTCTGTGAACACTGAAGCTTTCTTT.

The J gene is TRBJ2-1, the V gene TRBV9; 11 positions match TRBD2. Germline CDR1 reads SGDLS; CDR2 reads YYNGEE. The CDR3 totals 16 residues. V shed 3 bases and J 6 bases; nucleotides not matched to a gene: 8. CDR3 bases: TGTGCCAGCAGCGGGTTATCTAGCGGGGGGTTCAATGAGCAGTTCTTC. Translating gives CASSGLSSGGFNEQFF. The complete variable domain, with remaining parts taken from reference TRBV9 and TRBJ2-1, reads DSGVTQTPKHLITATGQRVTLRCSPRSGDLSVYWYQQSLDQGLQFLIQYYNGEERAKGNILERFSAQQFPDLHSELNLSSLELGDSALYFCASSGLSSGGFNEQFFGPGTRLTVL.

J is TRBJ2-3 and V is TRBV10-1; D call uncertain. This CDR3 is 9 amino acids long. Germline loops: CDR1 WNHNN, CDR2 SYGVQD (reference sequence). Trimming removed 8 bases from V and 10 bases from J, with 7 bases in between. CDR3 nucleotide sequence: TGCGCCAGCCCTCCGGCGCAGTATTTT. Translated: CASPPAQYF.

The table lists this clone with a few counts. CDR3 nucleotide sequence: TGTGCCAGCAGCCCCGGGACAGGGAACTCTGGGGCCAACGTCCTGACTTTC. Amino acids: CASSPGTGNSGANVLTF. The rearrangement joins TRBV2 to TRBJ2-6; 9 bases agree with TRBD1. The germline V gene encodes CDR1 SNHLY and CDR2 FYNNEI. V lost 6 bases, J lost 0 bases, and 6 bases stayed unmatched. CDR3 length equals 17 residues.

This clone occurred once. CDR3 bases: TGTGCCTGGAGTGATCCGACAGGGTCCCCGGAAAAACTGTTTTTT. Its protein product is CAWSDPTGSPEKLFF. The rearrangement uses TRBV30 and TRBJ1-4, with 7 bases fitting TRBD1. Germline V gene sequence: CDR1 GTSNPN, CDR2 SVGIG (reference sequence). Unmatched junction bases numbered 10, after V lost 1 base and J lost 8 bases. The CDR3 consists of 15 residues.

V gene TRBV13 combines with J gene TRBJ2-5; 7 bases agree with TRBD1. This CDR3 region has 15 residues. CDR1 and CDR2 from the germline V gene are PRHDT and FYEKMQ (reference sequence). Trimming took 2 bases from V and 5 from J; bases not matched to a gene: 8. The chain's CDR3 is CASSLRGTVAETQYF. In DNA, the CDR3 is TGTGCCAGCAGCTTAAGGGGGACAGTGGCGGAGACCCAGTACTTC.

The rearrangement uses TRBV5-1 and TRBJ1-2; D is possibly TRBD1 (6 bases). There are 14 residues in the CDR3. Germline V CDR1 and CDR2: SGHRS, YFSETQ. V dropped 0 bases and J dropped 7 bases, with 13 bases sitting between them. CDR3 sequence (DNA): TGCGCCAGCAGCTTGGACAGTCAGGGGTTTGGCTACACCTTC. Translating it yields CASSLDSQGFGYTF.

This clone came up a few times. The CDR3 DNA reads TGTGCCAGCAGCCCCCGTCTTACCGCCGGTGAGACCCAGTACTTC. It codes for CASSPRLTAGETQYF. The gene calls are TRBV4-2 and TRBJ2-5, with D unresolved. The CDR3 sequence is 15 residues long. Germline V gene data show CDR1 as LGHNA and CDR2 as YNFKEQ. Trimming cost V 4 bases and J 5 bases, with 17 bases left between them.

The CDR3 DNA reads TGTGCCAGCAGTTACTCGACTGCTCGCACTGAAGCTTTCTTT. It specifies CASSYSTARTEAFF. The chain joins TRBV6-5 to TRBJ1-1; D unresolved. Trimming removed 0 bases from V and 4 bases from J, with 9 bases in between. This CDR3 spans 14 amino acids. The germline V gene encodes CDR1 MNHEY and CDR2 SVGAGI.

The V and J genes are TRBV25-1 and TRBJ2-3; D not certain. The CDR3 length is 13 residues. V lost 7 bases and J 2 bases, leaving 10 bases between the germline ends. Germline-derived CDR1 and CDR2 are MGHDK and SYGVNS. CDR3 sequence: CASTRPLTDTQYF. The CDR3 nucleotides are TGTGCCAGCACGAGGCCACTCACAGATACGCAGTATTTT.

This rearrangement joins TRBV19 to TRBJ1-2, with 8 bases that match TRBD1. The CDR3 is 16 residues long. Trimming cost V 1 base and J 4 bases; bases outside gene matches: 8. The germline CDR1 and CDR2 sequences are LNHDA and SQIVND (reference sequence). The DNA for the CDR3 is TGTGCCAGTAGTATAGTTACTTGGACAGGGACCTATGGCTACACCTTC. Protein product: CASSIVTWTGTYGYTF.

Here the CDR3 DNA reads TGCGCCAGCAGCCCAAGTAAGAGCTCCTATAATTCACCCCTCCACTTT. Protein product: CASSPSKSSYNSPLHF. This chain links TRBV5-1 with TRBJ1-6, with D hard to call. Germline CDR1 is SGHRS and CDR2 is YFSETQ. The CDR3 runs 16 residues. V was trimmed by 4 bases and J by 0 bases, leaving 11 bases between them.

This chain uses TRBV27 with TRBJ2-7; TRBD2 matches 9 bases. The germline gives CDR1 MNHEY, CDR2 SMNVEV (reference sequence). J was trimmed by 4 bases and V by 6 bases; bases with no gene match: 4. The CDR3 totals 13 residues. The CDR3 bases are TGTGCCAGCAGATCCGGACTAGCGTACGAGCAGTACTTC. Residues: CASRSGLAYEQYF.

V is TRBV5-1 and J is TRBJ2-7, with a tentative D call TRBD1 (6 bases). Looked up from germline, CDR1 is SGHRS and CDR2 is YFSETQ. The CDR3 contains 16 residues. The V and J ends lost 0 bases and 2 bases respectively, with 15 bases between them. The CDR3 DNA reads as TGCGCCAGCAGCTTGGGGGCCCCAGGGGCCCCCTACGAGCAGTACTTC. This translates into CASSLGAPGAPYEQYF.

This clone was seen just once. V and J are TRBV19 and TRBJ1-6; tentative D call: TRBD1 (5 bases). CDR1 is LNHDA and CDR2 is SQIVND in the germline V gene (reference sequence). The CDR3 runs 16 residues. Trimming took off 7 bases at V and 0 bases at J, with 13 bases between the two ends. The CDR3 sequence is CASTPRQSSYNSPLHF. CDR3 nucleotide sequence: TGTGCCAGTACCCCTCGACAGAGCTCCTATAATTCACCCCTCCACTTT.

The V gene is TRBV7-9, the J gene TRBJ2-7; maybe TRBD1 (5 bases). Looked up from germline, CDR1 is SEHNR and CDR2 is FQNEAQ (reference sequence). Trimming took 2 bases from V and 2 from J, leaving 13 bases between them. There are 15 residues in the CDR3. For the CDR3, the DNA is TGTGCCAGCAGCTTAACAACAGGCAGAACCTACGAGCAGTACTTC. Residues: CASSLTTGRTYEQYF.